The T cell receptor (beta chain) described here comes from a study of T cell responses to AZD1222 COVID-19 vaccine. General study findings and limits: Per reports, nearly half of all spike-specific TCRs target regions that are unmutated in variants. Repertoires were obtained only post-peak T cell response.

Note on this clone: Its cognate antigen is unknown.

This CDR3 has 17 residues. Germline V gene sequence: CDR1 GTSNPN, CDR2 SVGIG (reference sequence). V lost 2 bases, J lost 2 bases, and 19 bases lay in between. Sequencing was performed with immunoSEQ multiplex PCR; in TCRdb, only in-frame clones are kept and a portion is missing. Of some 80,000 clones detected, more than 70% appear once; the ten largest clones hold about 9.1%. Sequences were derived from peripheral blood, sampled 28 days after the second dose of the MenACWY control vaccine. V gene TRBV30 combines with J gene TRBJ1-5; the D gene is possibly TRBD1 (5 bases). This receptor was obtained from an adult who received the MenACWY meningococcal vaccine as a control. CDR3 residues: CAWSRRGEVTGNQPQHF. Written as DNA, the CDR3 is TGTGCCTGGAGTCGGAGAGGGGAGGTTACGGGCAATCAGCCCCAGCATTTT.